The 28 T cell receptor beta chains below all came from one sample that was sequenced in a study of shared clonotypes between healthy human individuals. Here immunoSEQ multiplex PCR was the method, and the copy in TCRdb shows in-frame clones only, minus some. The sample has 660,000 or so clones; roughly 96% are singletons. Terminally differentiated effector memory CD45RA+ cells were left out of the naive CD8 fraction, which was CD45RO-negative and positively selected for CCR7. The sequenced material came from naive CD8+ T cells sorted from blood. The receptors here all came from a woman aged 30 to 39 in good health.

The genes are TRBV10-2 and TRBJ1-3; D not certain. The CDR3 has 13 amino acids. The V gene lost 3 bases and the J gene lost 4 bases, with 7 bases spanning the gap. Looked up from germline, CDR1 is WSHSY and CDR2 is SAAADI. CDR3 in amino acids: CASSELLGNTIYF. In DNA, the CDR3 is TGCGCCAGCAGTGAATTACTAGGAAACACCATATATTTT.

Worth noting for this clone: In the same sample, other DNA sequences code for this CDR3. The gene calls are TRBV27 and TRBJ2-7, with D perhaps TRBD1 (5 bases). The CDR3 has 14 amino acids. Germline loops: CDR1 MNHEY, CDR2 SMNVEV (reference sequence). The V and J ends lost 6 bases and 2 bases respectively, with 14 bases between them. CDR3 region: CASSFGHNPYEQYF. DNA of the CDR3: TGTGCCAGCAGCTTTGGACACAACCCCTACGAGCAGTACTTC.

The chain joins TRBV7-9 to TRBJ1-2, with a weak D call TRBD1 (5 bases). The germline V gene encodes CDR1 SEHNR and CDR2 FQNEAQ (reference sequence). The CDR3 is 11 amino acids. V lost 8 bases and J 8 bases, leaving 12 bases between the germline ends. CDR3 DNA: TGTGCCAGCCTCACAGGAAGGGGCTACACCTTC. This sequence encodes CASLTGRGYTF.

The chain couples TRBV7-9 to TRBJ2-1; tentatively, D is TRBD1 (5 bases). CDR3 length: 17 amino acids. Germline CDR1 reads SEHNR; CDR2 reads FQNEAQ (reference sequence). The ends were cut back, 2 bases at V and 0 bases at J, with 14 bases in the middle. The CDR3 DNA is TGTGCCAGCAGCTTACCTCCAGGGCACTACTCCTACAATGAGCAGTTCTTC. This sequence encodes CASSLPPGHYSYNEQFF.

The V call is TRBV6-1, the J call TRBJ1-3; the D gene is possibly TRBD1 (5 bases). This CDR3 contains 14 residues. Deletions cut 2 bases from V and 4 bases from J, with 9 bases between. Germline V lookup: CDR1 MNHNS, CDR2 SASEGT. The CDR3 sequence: CASSEIGGGNTIYF. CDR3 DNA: TGTGCCAGCAGTGAAATCGGGGGGGGAAACACCATATATTTT.

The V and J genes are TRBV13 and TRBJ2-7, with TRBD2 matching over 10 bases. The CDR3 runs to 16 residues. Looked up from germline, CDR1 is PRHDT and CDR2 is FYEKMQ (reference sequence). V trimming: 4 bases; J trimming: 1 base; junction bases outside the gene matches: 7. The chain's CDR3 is CASSSTTSGVSYEQYF. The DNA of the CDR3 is TGTGCCAGCAGCTCGACAACTAGCGGGGTTTCCTACGAGCAGTACTTC.

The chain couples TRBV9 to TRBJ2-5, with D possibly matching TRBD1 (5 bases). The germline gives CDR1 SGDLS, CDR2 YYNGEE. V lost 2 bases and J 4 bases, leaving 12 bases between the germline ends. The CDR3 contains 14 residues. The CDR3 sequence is CASSVSGRGETQYF. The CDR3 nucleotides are TGTGCCAGCAGCGTTTCTGGAAGGGGAGAGACCCAGTACTTC.

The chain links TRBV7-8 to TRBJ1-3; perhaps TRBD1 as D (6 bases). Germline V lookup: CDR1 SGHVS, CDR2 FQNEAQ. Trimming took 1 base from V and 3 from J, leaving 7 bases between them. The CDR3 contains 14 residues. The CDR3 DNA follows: TGTGCCAGCAGCTTAGGGACAGATGGAAACACCATATATTTT. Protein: CASSLGTDGNTIYF.

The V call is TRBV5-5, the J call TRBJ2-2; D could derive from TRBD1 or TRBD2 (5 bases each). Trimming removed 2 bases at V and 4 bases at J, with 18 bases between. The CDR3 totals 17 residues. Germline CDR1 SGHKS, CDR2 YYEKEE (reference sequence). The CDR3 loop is CASSFSGTALGTGELFF. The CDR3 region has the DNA TGTGCCAGCAGCTTTTCGGGGACGGCACTTGGCACCGGGGAGCTGTTTTTT.

The CDR3 DNA is TGTGCCAGCAGCTTCACAGATGAGCAGTTCTTC. This codes for CASSFTDEQFF. This sequence joins TRBV5-4 and TRBJ2-1, with D uncertain. This CDR3 has 11 residues. Per the germline V gene, CDR1 is SGHNT and CDR2 is YYREEE (reference sequence). V was clipped by 2 bases and J by 8 bases, with 5 bases between them.

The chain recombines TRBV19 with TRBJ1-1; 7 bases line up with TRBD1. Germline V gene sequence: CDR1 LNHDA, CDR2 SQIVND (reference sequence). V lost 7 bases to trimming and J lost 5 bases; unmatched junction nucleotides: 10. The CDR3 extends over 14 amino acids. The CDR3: CASNPRDSWTEAFF. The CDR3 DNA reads TGTGCCAGTAATCCCCGGGACAGTTGGACTGAAGCTTTCTTT.

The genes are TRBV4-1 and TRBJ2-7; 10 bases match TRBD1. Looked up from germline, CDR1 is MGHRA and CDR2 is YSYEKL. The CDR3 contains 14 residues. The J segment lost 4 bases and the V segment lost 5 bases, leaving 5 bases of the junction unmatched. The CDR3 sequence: CASSEGQGGYEQYF. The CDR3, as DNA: TGCGCCAGCAGCGAAGGACAGGGGGGTTACGAGCAGTACTTC.

As DNA, the CDR3 is TGTGCCAGCAGCGCCCCCACCGGGACTAGCGTGGAGACCCAGTACTTC. Amino acids: CASSAPTGTSVETQYF. The chain combines TRBV9 with TRBJ2-5, with 10 bases matching TRBD2. The V gene's germline CDR1 is SGDLS and CDR2 YYNGEE. This CDR3 region has 16 residues. V trimming: 3 bases; J trimming: 5 bases; junction bases outside the gene matches: 10.

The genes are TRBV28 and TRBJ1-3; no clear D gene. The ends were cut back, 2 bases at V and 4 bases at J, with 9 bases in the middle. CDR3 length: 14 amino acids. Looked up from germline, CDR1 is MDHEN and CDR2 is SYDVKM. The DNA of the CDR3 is TGTGCCAGCAGTTTACGGGTTTTCGGAAACACCATATATTTT. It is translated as CASSLRVFGNTIYF.

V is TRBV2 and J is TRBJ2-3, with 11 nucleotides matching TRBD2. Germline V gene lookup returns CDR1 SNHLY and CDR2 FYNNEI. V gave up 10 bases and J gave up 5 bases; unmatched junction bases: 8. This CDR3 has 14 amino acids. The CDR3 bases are TGTGCCACCGATAGCGGGAGGGGGGTAGATACGCAGTATTTT. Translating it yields CATDSGRGVDTQYF. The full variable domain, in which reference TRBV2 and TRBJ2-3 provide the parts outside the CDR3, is EPEVTQTPSHQVTQMGQEVILRCVPISNHLYFYWYRQILGQKVEFLVSFYNNEISEKSEIFDDQFSVERPDGSNFTLKIRSTKLEDSAMYFCATDSGRGVDTQYFGPGTRLTVL.

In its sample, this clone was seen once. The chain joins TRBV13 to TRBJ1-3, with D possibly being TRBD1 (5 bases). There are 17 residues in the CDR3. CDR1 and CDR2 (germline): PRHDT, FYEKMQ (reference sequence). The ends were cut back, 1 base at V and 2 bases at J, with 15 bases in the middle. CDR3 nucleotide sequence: TGTGCCAGCAGCTTAGTGAGGGCGGGGCTCCCTGGAAACACCATATATTTT. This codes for CASSLVRAGLPGNTIYF.

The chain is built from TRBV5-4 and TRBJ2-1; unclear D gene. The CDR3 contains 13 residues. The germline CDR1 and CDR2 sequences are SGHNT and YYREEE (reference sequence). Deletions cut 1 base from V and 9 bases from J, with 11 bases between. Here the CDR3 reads CASSLSPVTEQFF. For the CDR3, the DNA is TGTGCCAGCAGCTTGTCTCCGGTTACTGAGCAGTTCTTC.

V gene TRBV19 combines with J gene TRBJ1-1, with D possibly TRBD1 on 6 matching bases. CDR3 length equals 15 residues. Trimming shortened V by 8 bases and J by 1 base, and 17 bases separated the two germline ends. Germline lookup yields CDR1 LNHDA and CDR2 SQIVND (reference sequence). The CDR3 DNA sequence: TGTGCCAGTCTGGGAATACAGGGACCGAACACTGAAGCTTTCTTT. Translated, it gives CASLGIQGPNTEAFF.

The CDR3 region is CASSQTGVGTIYF. The CDR3 region has the DNA TGCGCCAGCAGCCAAACAGGTGTCGGCACCATATATTTT. The chain uses TRBV4-1 and TRBJ1-3; D may be TRBD1 (5 bases). V dropped 2 bases and J dropped 9 bases, with 11 bases sitting between them. Germline V CDR1 and CDR2: MGHRA, YSYEKL. The CDR3 is 13 amino acids.

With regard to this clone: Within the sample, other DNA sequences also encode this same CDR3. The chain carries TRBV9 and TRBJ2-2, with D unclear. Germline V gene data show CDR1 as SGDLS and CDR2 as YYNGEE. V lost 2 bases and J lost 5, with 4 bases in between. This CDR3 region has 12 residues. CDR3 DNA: TGTGCCAGCAGCGTCCGAACCGGGGAGCTGTTTTTT. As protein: CASSVRTGELFF.

The CDR3 bases are TGTGCCAGCATCGCACAGGGGGCGGTAGGGGAGCAGTACTTC. This codes for CASIAQGAVGEQYF. The V call is TRBV6-5, the J call TRBJ2-7; 9 nucleotides agree with TRBD1. With 7 bases clipped from V and 7 bases from J, the junction kept 11 bases outside the gene matches. The CDR3 has 14 residues. Germline assignment: CDR1 MNHEY and CDR2 SVGAGI.

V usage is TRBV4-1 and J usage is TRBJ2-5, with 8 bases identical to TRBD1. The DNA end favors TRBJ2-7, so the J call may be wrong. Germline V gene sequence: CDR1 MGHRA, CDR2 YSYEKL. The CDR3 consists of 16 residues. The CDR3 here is CASSQEPGTGSYEQYF. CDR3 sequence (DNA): TGCGCCAGCAGCCAAGAACCCGGGACAGGTTCCTACGAGCAGTACTTC.

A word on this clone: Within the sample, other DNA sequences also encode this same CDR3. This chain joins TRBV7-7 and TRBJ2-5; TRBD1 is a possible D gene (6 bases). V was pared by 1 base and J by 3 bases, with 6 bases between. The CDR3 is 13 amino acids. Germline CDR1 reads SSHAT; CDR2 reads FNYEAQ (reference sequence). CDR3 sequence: CASSLDREETQYF. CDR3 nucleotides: TGTGCCAGCAGCTTAGACAGGGAAGAGACCCAGTACTTC.

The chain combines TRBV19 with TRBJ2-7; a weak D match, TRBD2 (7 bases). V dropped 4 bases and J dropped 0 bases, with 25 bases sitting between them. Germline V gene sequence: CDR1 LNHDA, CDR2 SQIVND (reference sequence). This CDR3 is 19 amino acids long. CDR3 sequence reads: CASSTAGHGPTLISYEQYF. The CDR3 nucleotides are TGTGCCAGTAGTACAGCGGGACACGGACCCACCCTTATCTCCTACGAGCAGTACTTC. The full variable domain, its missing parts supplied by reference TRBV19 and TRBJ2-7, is DGGITQSPKYLFRKEGQNVTLSCEQNLNHDAMYWYRQDPGQGLRLIYYSQIVNDFQKGDIAEGYSVSREKKESFPLTVTSAQKNPTAFYLCASSTAGHGPTLISYEQYFGPGTRLTVT.

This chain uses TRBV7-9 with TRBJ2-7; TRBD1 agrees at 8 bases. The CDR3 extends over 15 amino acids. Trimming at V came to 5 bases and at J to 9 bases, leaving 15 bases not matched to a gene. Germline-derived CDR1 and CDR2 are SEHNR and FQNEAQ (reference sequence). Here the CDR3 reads CASSPQGAGAKTQYF. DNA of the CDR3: TGTGCCAGCAGCCCCCAGGGGGCAGGGGCGAAGACGCAGTACTTC. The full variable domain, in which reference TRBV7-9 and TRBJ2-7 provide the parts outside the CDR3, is DTGVSQNPRHKITKRGQNVTFRCDPISEHNRLYWYRQTLGQGPEFLTYFQNEAQLEKSRLLSDRFSAERPKGSFSTLEIQRTEQGDSAMYLCASSPQGAGAKTQYFGPGTRLTVT.

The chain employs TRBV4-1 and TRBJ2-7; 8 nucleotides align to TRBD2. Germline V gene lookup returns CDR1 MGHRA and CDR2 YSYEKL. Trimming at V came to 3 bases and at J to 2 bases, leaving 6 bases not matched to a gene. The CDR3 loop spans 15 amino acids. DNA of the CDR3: TGCGCCAGCAGCCATCCGGGGGGGGTCCCCTACGAGCAGTACTTC. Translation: CASSHPGGVPYEQYF.

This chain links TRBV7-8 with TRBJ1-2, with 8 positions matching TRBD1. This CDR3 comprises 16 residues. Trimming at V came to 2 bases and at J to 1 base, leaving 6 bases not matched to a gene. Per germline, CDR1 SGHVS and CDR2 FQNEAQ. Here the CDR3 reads CASSLLGQAFNYGYTF. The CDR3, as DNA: TGTGCCAGCAGCTTACTGGGACAGGCCTTTAACTATGGCTACACCTTC.

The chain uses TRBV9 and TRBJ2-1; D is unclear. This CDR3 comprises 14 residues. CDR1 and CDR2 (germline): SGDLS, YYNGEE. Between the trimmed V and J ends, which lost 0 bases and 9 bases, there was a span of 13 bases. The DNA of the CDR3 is TGTGCCAGCAGCGTAGAGGCCAAGGTGGTTGAGCAGTTCTTC. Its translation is CASSVEAKVVEQFF.